These T cell receptor beta chains were read from a single sample in a study of T-cell reconstitution after alpha-beta-depleted transplantation in children. TCRdb used MiXCR to reprocess the PCR reads, holding one entry per CDR3 protein. The table lists some 240,000 distinct CDR3 sequences, 12% of them singletons. The material was PBMCs from the stem cell graft donor, obtained from the stem cell graft. These receptors were taken from a human donor who donated a stem cell graft to a child with acute lymphoblastic leukemia. The CDR3 runs from the conserved cysteine through the conserved F or W. Fields, in order: J gene, clone size, V gene, D gene, CDR3 DNA, CDR3 protein. A D gene is named only where the DNA matches it firmly. Where a row states a size, it is once, few, many or the class of an expanded clone; other rows omit it.

TRBJ1-4,many,TRBV3-1,TRBD1,TGTGCCAGCAGCCCACGGGACAGGTTTAATGAAAAACTGTTTTTT,CASSPRDRFNEKLFF
TRBJ2-1,many,TRBV3-1,.,TGTGCCAGCAGCCAAATAGGGGGGCACTACTCGTTCTTC,CASSQIGGHYSFF
TRBJ2-7,many,TRBV29-1,.,TGCAGCGTTGAATGGGGAGAACAGGGTGCCTCCTACGAGCAGTACTTC,CSVEWGEQGASYEQYF
TRBJ2-2,many,TRBV9,.,TGTGCCAGCAGCCCCAAAGGGGGGGTTAATCCCGGGGAGCTGTTTTTT,CASSPKGGVNPGELFF
TRBJ1-1,many,TRBV12-3/TRBV12-4,.,TGTGCCAGCAGACGTGCGTCGGGACTAAACACTGAAGCTTTCTTT,CASRRASGLNTEAFF
TRBJ2-2,many,TRBV29-1,.,TGCAGCGTTGCCAGACGAGGCACCGGGGAGCTGTTTTTT,CSVARRGTGELFF
TRBJ2-7,many,TRBV7-2,TRBD2,TGTGCCAGCAGCTCAAGCTGGACTAGCGGGAGATACGAGCAGTACTTC,CASSSSWTSGRYEQYF
TRBJ1-2,few,TRBV7-9,TRBD1,TGTGCCAGCAGCTTAGCGGAGCGACAGGGACACTACGGCTACACCTTC,CASSLAERQGHYGYTF
TRBJ2-5,.,TRBV6-1,.,TGTGCCAGCAGTCCGACCCCAACAGGGCAAGAGACCCAGTACTTC,CASSPTPTGQETQYF
TRBJ2-5,many,TRBV5-1,.,TGCGCCAGCCGAGGCGTCCAAGAGACCCAGTACTTC,CASRGVQETQYF
TRBJ1-2,many,TRBV29-1,TRBD1,TGCAGCGTTGAGGGGGACAGGGCGAGCTACACCTTC,CSVEGDRASYTF
TRBJ2-1,.,TRBV27,TRBD2,TGTGCCAGCAGTTTATCCCTTGGTGGGAGGGCCAAAAATGAGCAGTTCTTC,CASSLSLGGRAKNEQFF
TRBJ1-4,many,TRBV5-1,.,TGCGCCAGCAGCTTGGCCCCCCCGGGGGCTAATGAAAAACTGTTTTTT,CASSLAPPGANEKLFF
TRBJ1-2,many,TRBV20-1,TRBD1,TGCAGTGCTAGACCAGGACAGGGAGGTCGCTACACCTTC,CSARPGQGGRYTF
TRBJ1-6,many,TRBV5-1,.,TGCGCCAGCAGCTTGGTCGGCAGCCTTAATTCACCCCTCCACTTT,CASSLVGSLNSPLHF
TRBJ2-1,many,TRBV25-1,.,TGTGCCAGCAGTGATCCAAAGGGCGGAATTGAGCAGTTCTTC,CASSDPKGGIEQFF
TRBJ2-3,.,TRBV18,TRBD2,TGTGCCAGCTCACCACCGACTAGCCGAGATACGCAGTATTTT,CASSPPTSRDTQYF
TRBJ2-1,many,TRBV3-1,TRBD1,TGTGCCAGCAGCCAAGAACAGGGGGCACGGTACAATGAGCAGTTCTTC,CASSQEQGARYNEQFF
TRBJ1-4,many,TRBV12-3/TRBV12-4,.,TGTGCCAGCAGTTTAGTGATGGTGACAGCTGGAAAGGAAAAACTGTTTTTT,CASSLVMVTAGKEKLFF
TRBJ1-4,many,TRBV28,.,TGTGCCAGCAGTTTACGTGAAAAACTGTTTTTT,CASSLREKLFF
TRBJ2-1,many,TRBV29-1,TRBD2,TGCAGCGTGGGGCGGGGGGCATCCAATGAGCAGTTCTTC,CSVGRGASNEQFF
TRBJ2-2,many,TRBV20-1,.,TGCAGTGCTATGTCGGGGTCCATAACGAACACCGGGGAGCTGTTTTTT,CSAMSGSITNTGELFF
TRBJ2-1,many,TRBV7-9,.,TGTGCCAGCAGACCTCCTCCGGATGAGCAGTTCTTC,CASRPPPDEQFF
TRBJ2-2,many,TRBV24-1,.,TGTGCCACCAGTGATCTTGGGACCGGGGAGCTGTTTTTT,CATSDLGTGELFF
TRBJ2-3,many,TRBV28,.,TGTGCCAGCAGTTTCGGTGGGGATAGGGATACGCAGTATTTT,CASSFGGDRDTQYF
TRBJ2-1,many,TRBV7-2,.,TGTGCCAGCAGCTTGTGGGGGTCAGGGGCCCTCAATGAGCAGTTCTTC,CASSLWGSGALNEQFF
TRBJ1-1,few,TRBV5-5,.,TGTGCCAGCAGCCGAACTCCAGGGGAAGCTTTCTTT,CASSRTPGEAFF
TRBJ2-3,many,TRBV6-1,TRBD2,TGTGCCAGCAGTGGACTAGCGGGAGGGCCAGATACGCAGTATTTT,CASSGLAGGPDTQYF
TRBJ2-5,many,TRBV15,TRBD1,TGTGCCACCAGCAGGGCCCCCCCCGGGACAGGCCAAGAGACCCAGTACTTC,CATSRAPPGTGQETQYF
TRBJ2-2,many,TRBV5-1,TRBD1,TGCGCCAGCAGCTTCGGGACAGATTTGAACACCGGGGAGCTGTTTTTT,CASSFGTDLNTGELFF
TRBJ2-2,many,TRBV6-5,.,TGTGCCAGCAGTTACTCGGGGGCCGATAACACCGGGGAGCTGTTTTTT,CASSYSGADNTGELFF